This TCR beta chain was recovered during a study of CD8 T cells in ankylosing spondylitis. Study-level points and caveats: In peripheral blood, disease-linked CD8+ clones occurred at relatively low frequencies. A TCR beta motif made of several highly homologous variants seemed typical of ankylosing spondylitis blood. Matched ankylosing spondylitis synovial fluid reportedly showed significant enrichment of disease-linked clones. Reports of some motif variants in reactive arthritis synovial fluid and blood predate this one.

Losses at the gene ends were 3 bases for V and 0 bases for J; bases not matched to a gene: 7. Germline CDR1 reads DFQATT; CDR2 reads SNEGSKA (reference sequence). The CDR3 loop spans 16 amino acids. TCRdb redid the calling of the 5' RACE reads with MiXCR, one entry per CDR3 protein. Of 300,000 to 400,000 distinct CDR3 sequences detected, around 10% appear once; the ten largest clones hold roughly 9.5%. This clonotype was detected ten times or more. Its antigen is currently unknown. The TCR comes from a female donor with ankylosing spondylitis or in good health (not recorded which). The source material was blood, either unsorted or a sorted T cell fraction (not recorded which). This sequence joins TRBV20-1 and TRBJ1-5; 8 bases match TRBD1. The CDR3 here is CSASRGDRNSNQPQHF. The CDR3 nucleotides are TGCAGTGCTAGTAGAGGGGACAGGAATAGCAATCAGCCCCAGCATTTT.